The 5 T cell receptor beta chains listed next were all sequenced from one sample in a study of response to subunit inactivated influenza vaccine. In TCRdb, the RT-PCR reads were re-called with MiXCR into one record per CDR3 protein. The table has 530,000 or so distinct CDR3 sequences, around 11% seen once. Material: PBMCs from blood, obtained on the day of vaccination. The receptors here all came from a man aged 45-60 years who received an inactivated influenza vaccine.

This chain joins TRBV30 and TRBJ1-2; D unclear. This CDR3 is built from 14 residues. CDR1 GTSNPN and CDR2 SVGIG come from the germline V gene (reference sequence). V dropped 0 bases and J dropped 0 bases, with 8 bases sitting between them. Here the CDR3 reads CAWSVPKTNYGYTF. For the CDR3, the DNA is TGTGCCTGGAGTGTACCGAAAACTAACTATGGCTACACCTTC.

The chain carries TRBV4-1 and TRBJ2-2; D not certain. This CDR3 has 15 amino acids. The V end lost 1 base, the J end lost 4 bases, and 10 bases lay between the germline ends. Germline CDR1 is MGHRA and CDR2 is YSYEKL. This CDR3 is CASSQVNRLTGELFF. The CDR3 coding sequence is TGCGCCAGCAGCCAAGTCAACCGGCTCACCGGGGAGCTGTTTTTT.

This clonotype was detected many times. The chain recombines TRBV5-8 with TRBJ2-1, with 8 bases matching TRBD2. J was trimmed by 3 bases and V by 4 bases; bases with no gene match: 6. The CDR3 is 15 amino acids. Germline V gene data show CDR1 as SGHTS and CDR2 as YDEGEE. The CDR3 sequence is CASSVTGTSYNEQFF. CDR3 nucleotide sequence: TGTGCCAGCAGCGTGACCGGGACTAGCTACAATGAGCAGTTCTTC.

This clonotype has just a few counts. The CDR3 DNA follows: TGTGCCAGCAGTTTCGCGGGACCGGCCTACGAGCAGTACTTC. It encodes CASSFAGPAYEQYF. The rearrangement uses TRBV27 and TRBJ2-7; tentatively, D is TRBD2 (6 bases). Germline V gene data show CDR1 as MNHEY and CDR2 as SMNVEV (reference sequence). Trimming took off 3 bases at V and 2 bases at J, with 11 bases between the two ends. The CDR3 consists of 14 residues.

Remarks on this clonotype: Germline is not matched at one junction end, which may reflect a read error. The V call is TRBV5-1, the J call TRBJ2-1, with a possible D match to TRBD1 (6 bases). In germline, CDR1 is SGHRS, CDR2 YFSETQ. This CDR3 has 14 amino acids. CDR3 sequence: CVSSPDSSYNEQFF. The DNA of the CDR3 is TGCGTCAGCAGCCCGGACAGCTCCTACAATGAGCAGTTCTTC.